Presented here are 24 T cell receptor beta chains from one specimen sequenced in a study of CD8 T cells in Susac syndrome (dated by TCRdb to the late 2010s). Library generation was performed with the immunoSEQ multiplex PCR assay. RNA was extracted using the RNeasy kit, and roughly 0.5 to 1 ug of the RNA was reverse transcribed with random hexamers. TCRdb passed the public sequencing reads through fastp at Q25 and MiXCR, retaining productive beta sequences. Every distinct CDR3 protein forms one entry, paired with its most common genes and DNA. For this sample there are 150,000 to 180,000 distinct CDR3 sequences; about 95% appear just once. Clones ranked in the top ten supply approximately 0.17% of the sample. The sequencing input was CD4+ T cells from PBMCs. The receptors were gathered from a human donor with Susac syndrome.

This chain uses TRBV15 with TRBJ1-1; D not resolved. This CDR3 is built from 14 residues. Germline assignment: CDR1 LNHNV and CDR2 YYDKDF (reference sequence). The V gene lost 0 bases and the J gene lost 7 bases, with 12 bases spanning the gap. CDR3 DNA: TGTGCCACCAGCAGAGATAGGAATTCGGTTGAAGCTTTCTTT. Protein product: CATSRDRNSVEAFF. Full variable domain (rest looked up from reference TRBV15 and TRBJ1-1): DAMVIQNPRYQVTQFGKPVTLSCSQTLNHNVMYWYQQKSSQAPKLLFHYYDKDFNNEADTPDNFQSRRPNTSFCFLDIRSPGLGDTAMYLCATSRDRNSVEAFFGQGTRLTVV.

The gene calls are TRBV5-4 and TRBJ2-7; D perhaps matches TRBD2 (7 bases). The CDR3 covers 15 residues. Germline V gives CDR1 SGHNT, CDR2 YYREEE (reference sequence). Trimming removed 2 bases at V and 2 bases at J, with 14 bases between. The CDR3, as DNA: TGTGCCAGCAGCTTCAGGGCGGGGGCTGCCTACGAGCAGTACTTC. Translated, it gives CASSFRAGAAYEQYF. The whole variable domain, filled in from reference TRBV5-4 and TRBJ2-7, reads ETGVTQSPTHLIKTRGQQVTLRCSSQSGHNTVSWYQQALGQGPQFIFQYYREEENGRGNFPPRFSGLQFPNYSSELNVNALELDDSALYLCASSFRAGAAYEQYFGPGTRLTVT.

The chain is built from TRBV11-2 and TRBJ2-2; tentatively, D is TRBD1 or TRBD2 (5 bases each). CDR1 and CDR2 (germline): SGHAT, FQNNGV. Trimming cost V 1 base and J 5 bases, with 11 bases left between them. This CDR3 is 15 amino acids long. CDR3 in DNA: TGTGCCAGCAGCTTAGGCAGGGACGGGACCGGGGAGCTGTTTTTT. Translation gives CASSLGRDGTGELFF.

This chain links TRBV28 with TRBJ2-7; D is uncertain. Trimming removed 6 bases at V and 0 bases at J, with 15 bases between. CDR1 MDHEN and CDR2 SYDVKM come from the germline V gene. The CDR3 is 15 residues long. The CDR3 DNA sequence: TGTGCCAGCAGAAAGGCGCTCCTCAACTCCTACGAGCAGTACTTC. Amino acid sequence: CASRKALLNSYEQYF. The full variable domain, rest sourced from reference TRBV28 and TRBJ2-7, is DVKVTQSSRYLVKRTGEKVFLECVQDMDHENMFWYRQDPGLGLRLIYFSYDVKMKEKGDIPEGYSVSREKKERFSLILESASTNQTSMYLCASRKALLNSYEQYFGPGTRLTVT.

The V call is TRBV29-1, the J call TRBJ2-5; D not resolved. V was trimmed by 4 bases and J by 1 base, leaving 10 bases between them. CDR1 is SQVTM and CDR2 is ANQGSEA in the germline V gene. The CDR3 contains 13 residues. DNA of the CDR3: TGCAGCGTTGTCGGTCCCTTCCAAGAGACCCAGTACTTC. This translates into CSVVGPFQETQYF.

The chain carries TRBV29-1 and TRBJ1-1; D gene ambiguous. Between the trimmed V and J ends, which lost 4 bases and 4 bases, there was a span of 10 bases. Looked up from germline, CDR1 is SQVTM and CDR2 is ANQGSEA. The CDR3 length is 12 residues. CDR3 loop: CSVAVGSTEAFF. As DNA, the CDR3 is TGCAGCGTTGCGGTGGGATCCACTGAAGCTTTCTTT.

The chain carries TRBV3-1 and TRBJ1-6; no clear D gene. The germline V and J ends were trimmed by 0 bases and 9 bases, with 6 bases remaining between them. The V gene's germline CDR1 is LGHDT and CDR2 YNNKEL (reference sequence). This CDR3 spans 13 amino acids. CDR3 sequence reads: CASSQDIRSPLHF. CDR3 in DNA: TGTGCCAGCAGCCAAGATATTCGTTCACCCCTCCACTTT.

The chain is built from TRBV7-3 and TRBJ2-2; 9 nucleotides line up with TRBD2. The V gene end was trimmed by 1 base and the J gene end by 6 bases; junction bases not matched to a gene: 6. The CDR3 length is 16 residues. Germline values: CDR1 SGHTA, CDR2 FQGTGA. This CDR3 reads CASSLNQRGVPGELFF. The CDR3 bases are TGTGCCAGCAGCTTAAACCAGCGGGGGGTGCCCGGGGAGCTGTTTTTT.

This sequence joins TRBV15 and TRBJ1-6; TRBD1 matches 9 bases. Germline trimming cut 4 bases from V and 11 bases from J; bases unmatched to any gene: 15. Germline CDR1 is LNHNV and CDR2 is YYDKDF (reference sequence). CDR3 size: 17 residues. Here the CDR3 reads CATSTPRGSDRGTPLHF. The CDR3 nucleotides read TGTGCCACCAGCACCCCGAGGGGGTCGGACAGGGGTACACCCCTCCACTTT.

V usage is TRBV7-3 and J usage is TRBJ2-1; the D gene is possibly TRBD2 (5 bases). From germline, CDR1 is SGHTA and CDR2 FQGTGA. The CDR3 is made up of 14 amino acids. With 2 bases removed from V and 5 bases from J, the gap between germline ends came to 10 bases. In nucleotides, the CDR3 is TGTGCCAGCAGCTTATTCCCCGGGAACAATGAGCAGTTCTTC. Protein sequence: CASSLFPGNNEQFF.

The J gene is TRBJ1-1, the V gene TRBV25-1; D not certain. Germline-derived CDR1 and CDR2 are MGHDK and SYGVNS. V was cut by 3 bases and J by 5 bases, with 7 bases left in between. The CDR3 sequence is 12 residues long. The CDR3 reads CASSDRHTEAFF. The CDR3 DNA reads TGTGCCAGCAGTGATAGACATACTGAAGCTTTCTTT.

The chain carries TRBV7-2 and TRBJ1-2; no clear D. CDR1 is SGHTA, CDR2 FQGNSA, per germline. The CDR3 runs to 13 residues. Trimming removed 1 base at V and 5 bases at J, with 8 bases between. The CDR3 region has the DNA TGTGCCAGCAGCTTAGATCCGGATTATGGCTACACCTTC. Its translation: CASSLDPDYGYTF.

This clonotype was detected only once. The chain carries TRBV7-9 and TRBJ1-6; 7 bases are a match to TRBD1. Germline CDR1 reads SEHNR; CDR2 reads FQNEAQ (reference sequence). The length of the CDR3 is 15 residues. Trimming at V came to 5 bases and at J to 5 bases, leaving 6 bases not matched to a gene. The CDR3 protein is CASSAGQANNSPLHF. The CDR3 bases are TGTGCCAGCAGCGCAGGACAGGCAAATAATTCACCCCTCCACTTT.

The rearrangement joins TRBV19 to TRBJ1-1, with D perhaps TRBD1 (5 bases). V gave up 6 bases and J gave up 2 bases, with 19 bases separating them. The CDR3 loop spans 16 amino acids. Germline V lookup: CDR1 LNHDA, CDR2 SQIVND (reference sequence). As DNA, the CDR3 is TGTGCCAGTAGCGATGGAACCGGGACGGCTAACACTGAAGCTTTCTTT. Its translation: CASSDGTGTANTEAFF. Variable domain in full (rest from reference TRBV19 and TRBJ1-1): DGGITQSPKYLFRKEGQNVTLSCEQNLNHDAMYWYRQDPGQGLRLIYYSQIVNDFQKGDIAEGYSVSREKKESFPLTVTSAQKNPTAFYLCASSDGTGTANTEAFFGQGTRLTVV.

The gene calls are TRBV5-1 and TRBJ2-5; 8 nucleotides agree with TRBD1. The CDR3 consists of 14 residues. CDR1 is SGHRS and CDR2 is YFSETQ in the germline V gene. V gave up 4 bases and J gave up 2 bases; unmatched junction bases: 4. CDR3 sequence: CASSITGGQETQYF. The CDR3 DNA sequence: TGCGCCAGCAGCATAACAGGGGGGCAAGAGACCCAGTACTTC.

The chain combines TRBV9 with TRBJ2-7; D could derive from TRBD1 or TRBD2 (5 bases each). This CDR3 has 14 amino acids. Germline V gene sequence: CDR1 SGDLS, CDR2 YYNGEE. Trimming left V 4 bases short and J 1 base short, with 12 bases between. DNA for the CDR3: TGTGCCAGCAGCCTTGGGACGGTTTCCTACGAGCAGTACTTC. Translating gives CASSLGTVSYEQYF.

The chain uses TRBV29-1 and TRBJ1-2; 7 bases align to TRBD1. This CDR3 region has 13 residues. Per germline, CDR1 SQVTM and CDR2 ANQGSEA. V gave up 6 bases and J gave up 3 bases; unmatched junction bases: 7. CDR3 in amino acids: CSVADRVDYGYTF. CDR3 sequence (DNA): TGCAGCGTCGCTGACAGGGTGGACTATGGCTACACCTTC. The full variable domain, its missing parts supplied by reference TRBV29-1 and TRBJ1-2, is SAVISQKPSRDICQRGTSLTIQCQVDSQVTMMFWYRQQPGQSLTLIATANQGSEATYESGFVIDKFPISRPNLTFSTLTVSNMSPEDSSIYLCSVADRVDYGYTFGSGTRLTVV.

The gene calls are TRBV5-1 and TRBJ2-5, with unresolved D. This CDR3 comprises 14 residues. The germline gives CDR1 SGHRS, CDR2 YFSETQ. V lost 2 bases and J 2 bases, leaving 10 bases between the germline ends. CDR3 sequence reads: CASSFEATQETQYF. The CDR3 region has the DNA TGCGCCAGCAGCTTCGAAGCGACACAAGAGACCCAGTACTTC.

This sequence joins TRBV29-1 and TRBJ2-3; TRBD1 matches 12 bases. Germline loops: CDR1 SQVTM, CDR2 ANQGSEA. With V trimmed by 3 bases and J by 4 bases, 5 bases remained unmatched. This CDR3 has 15 amino acids. Here the CDR3 reads CSVEGTGGSADTQYF. In nucleotides, the CDR3 is TGCAGCGTTGAGGGGACAGGGGGCTCCGCAGATACGCAGTATTTT.

V is TRBV7-9 and J is TRBJ1-2; the match to TRBD1 covers 7 bases. The length of the CDR3 is 13 residues. V was clipped by 5 bases and J by 5 bases; unmatched bases: 5. The germline CDR1 and CDR2 sequences are SEHNR and FQNEAQ (reference sequence). CDR3 sequence: CASSPPGGYGYTF. The CDR3 DNA reads TGTGCCAGCAGCCCTCCAGGGGGTTATGGCTACACCTTC.

The V call is TRBV29-1, the J call TRBJ2-1; 10 nucleotides align to TRBD1. The CDR3 runs 13 residues. Germline CDR1 reads SQVTM; CDR2 reads ANQGSEA. J gave up 8 bases and V 3 bases, and 4 bases lay outside the gene matches. CDR3 nucleotide sequence: TGCAGCGTTGATTGGACAGGGGGGGATGAGCAGTTCTTC. Protein: CSVDWTGGDEQFF.

CDR3 residues: CASSFTSGGSFGNTIYF. CDR3 DNA: TGCGCCAGCAGCTTCACATCAGGGGGAAGCTTTGGAAACACCATATATTTT. This chain uses TRBV4-1 with TRBJ1-3; TRBD1 aligns across 7 bases. CDR1 MGHRA and CDR2 YSYEKL come from the germline V gene. The CDR3 loop spans 17 amino acids. J lost 3 bases, V lost 5 bases, and 13 bases had no gene match.

The V and J genes are TRBV7-2 and TRBJ1-1, with no clear D. Per germline, CDR1 SGHTA and CDR2 FQGNSA. This CDR3 has 16 residues. Trimming stripped 0 bases from V and 2 bases from J, with 13 bases between. The chain's CDR3 is CASSLAGGPPNTEAFF. The CDR3 region has the DNA TGTGCCAGCAGCTTAGCGGGAGGTCCTCCAAACACTGAAGCTTTCTTT.

The CDR3 here is CSAEIRVGQETQYF. In DNA form, the CDR3 reads TGCAGTGCGGAAATTAGGGTGGGACAAGAGACCCAGTACTTC. This sequence joins TRBV20-1 and TRBJ2-5; the D is unclear. The CDR3 consists of 14 residues. The germline V and J ends were trimmed by 6 bases and 2 bases, with 16 bases remaining between them. Germline-derived CDR1 and CDR2 are DFQATT and SNEGSKA (reference sequence).